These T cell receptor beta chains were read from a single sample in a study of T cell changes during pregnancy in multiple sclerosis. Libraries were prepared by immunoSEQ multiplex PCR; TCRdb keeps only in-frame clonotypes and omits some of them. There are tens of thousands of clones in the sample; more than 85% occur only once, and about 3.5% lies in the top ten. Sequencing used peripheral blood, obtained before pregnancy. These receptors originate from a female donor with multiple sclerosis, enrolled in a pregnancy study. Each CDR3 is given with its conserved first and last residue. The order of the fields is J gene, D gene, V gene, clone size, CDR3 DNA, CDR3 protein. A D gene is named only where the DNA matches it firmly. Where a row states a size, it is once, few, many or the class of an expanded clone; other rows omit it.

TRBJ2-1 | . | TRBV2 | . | TGTGCCAGCAGAGGCGATTCTAGCACCCATGAGCAGTTCTTC | CASRGDSSTHEQFF
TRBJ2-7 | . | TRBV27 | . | TGTGCCACCGCGTTACCGACAGTATCGTCCGAGCAGTACTTC | CATALPTVSSEQYF
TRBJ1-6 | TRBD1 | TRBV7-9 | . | TGTGCCAGCAGCTCTACCGGGACAGTGAATTCACCCCTCCACTTT | CASSSTGTVNSPLHF
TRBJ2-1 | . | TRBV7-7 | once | TGTGCCAGCAGCTTAGGAGCGGAATCCTACAATGAGCAGTTCTTC | CASSLGAESYNEQFF
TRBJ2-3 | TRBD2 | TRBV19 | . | TGTGCCAGTAGTATACGGGACTACCATACGCAGTATTTT | CASSIRDYHTQYF
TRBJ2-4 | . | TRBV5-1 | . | TGCGCCAGCAGCTCATGGACAGAAAACATTCAGTACTTC | CASSSWTENIQYF
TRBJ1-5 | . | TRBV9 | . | TGTGCCAGCAGCGTCCGGGGATCCCAGCCCCAGCATTTT | CASSVRGSQPQHF
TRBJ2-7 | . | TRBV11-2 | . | TGTGCCAGCAGCCTCAACGACAGGCCCTACGAGCAGTACTTC | CASSLNDRPYEQYF
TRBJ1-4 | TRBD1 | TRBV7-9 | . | TGTGCCAGCAGCCCCAGGGACAGGGGAGAAAAACTGTTTTTT | CASSPRDRGEKLFF
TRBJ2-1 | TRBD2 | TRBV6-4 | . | TGTGCCAGCGCCACCGCTAGCGGGGGGGTCAATGAGCAGTTCTTC | CASATASGGVNEQFF
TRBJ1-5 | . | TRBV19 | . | TGTGCCAGTAGTATCGGGGGAGGGGGCAATCAGCCCCAGCATTTT | CASSIGGGGNQPQHF
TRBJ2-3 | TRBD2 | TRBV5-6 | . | TGTGCCAGCAGCCTAAGCGGGGGGCATATCGGTACGCAGTATTTT | CASSLSGGHIGTQYF
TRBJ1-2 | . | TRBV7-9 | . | TGTGCCAGCAGCTTAAGTCCAGACTATGGCTACACCTTC | CASSLSPDYGYTF
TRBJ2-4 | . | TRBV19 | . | TGTGCCAGTAGTATAGCGCGGGGACAGTCAAACATTCAGTACTTC | CASSIARGQSNIQYF
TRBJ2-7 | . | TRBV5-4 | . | TGTGCCAGCAGCTCTCTCGGAGGGAAAGTCTACGAGCAGTACTTC | CASSSLGGKVYEQYF
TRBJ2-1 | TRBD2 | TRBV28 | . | TGTGCCAGCAGTTCCCTCGGACTAGCGGGAGAGGCTGAGCAGTTCTTC | CASSSLGLAGEAEQFF
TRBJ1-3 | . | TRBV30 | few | TGTGCCTGGAGTTTAGGGAGAGGAAACACCATATATTTT | CAWSLGRGNTIYF
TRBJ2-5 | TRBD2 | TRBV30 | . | TGTGCCTGGAGCGACACTAGCGGAGAGACCCAGTACTTC | CAWSDTSGETQYF
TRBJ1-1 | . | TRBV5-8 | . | TGTGCCAGCAGCTTGGGCCCCTTGACAGGCACTGAAGCTTTCTTT | CASSLGPLTGTEAFF
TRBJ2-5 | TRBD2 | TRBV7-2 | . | TGTGCCAGCAGCTTTACTAGCGGGGAAGAGACCCAGTACTTC | CASSFTSGEETQYF